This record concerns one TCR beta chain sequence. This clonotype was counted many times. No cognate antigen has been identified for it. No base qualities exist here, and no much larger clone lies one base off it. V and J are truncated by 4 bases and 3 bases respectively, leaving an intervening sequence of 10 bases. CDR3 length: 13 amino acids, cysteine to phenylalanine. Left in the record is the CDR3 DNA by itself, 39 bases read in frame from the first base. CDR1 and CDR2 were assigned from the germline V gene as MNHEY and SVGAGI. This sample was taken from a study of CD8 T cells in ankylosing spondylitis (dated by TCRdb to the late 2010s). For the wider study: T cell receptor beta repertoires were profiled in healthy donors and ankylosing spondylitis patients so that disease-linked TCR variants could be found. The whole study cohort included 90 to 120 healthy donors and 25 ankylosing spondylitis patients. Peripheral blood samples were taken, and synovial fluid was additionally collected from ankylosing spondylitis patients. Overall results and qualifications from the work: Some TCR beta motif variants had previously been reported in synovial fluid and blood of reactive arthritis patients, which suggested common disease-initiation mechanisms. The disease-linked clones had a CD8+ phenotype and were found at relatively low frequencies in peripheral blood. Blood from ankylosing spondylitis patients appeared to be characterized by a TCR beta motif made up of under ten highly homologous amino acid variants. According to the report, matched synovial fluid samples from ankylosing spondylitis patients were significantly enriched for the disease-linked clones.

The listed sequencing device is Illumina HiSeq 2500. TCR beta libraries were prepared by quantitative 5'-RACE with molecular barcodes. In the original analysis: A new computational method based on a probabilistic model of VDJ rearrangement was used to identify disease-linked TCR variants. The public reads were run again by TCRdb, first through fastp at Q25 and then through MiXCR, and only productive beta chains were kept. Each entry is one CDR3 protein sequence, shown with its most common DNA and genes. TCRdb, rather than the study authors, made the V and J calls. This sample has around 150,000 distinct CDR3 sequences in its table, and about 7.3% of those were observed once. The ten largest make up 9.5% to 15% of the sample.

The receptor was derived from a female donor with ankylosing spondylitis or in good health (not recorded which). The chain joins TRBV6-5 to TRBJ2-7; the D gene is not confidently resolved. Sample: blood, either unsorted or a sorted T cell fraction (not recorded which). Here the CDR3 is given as CASSSWKGYEQYF. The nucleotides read TGTGCCAGCAGTTCGTGGAAAGGCTACGAGCAGTACTTC.